Listed below are T cell receptor beta chains from one sample, sequenced in a study of T cell responses to AZD1222 COVID-19 vaccine. Sequencing was performed with immunoSEQ multiplex PCR; in TCRdb, only in-frame clones are kept and a portion is missing. The sample yields about 270,000 clones, almost 95% seen once. Specimen: peripheral blood, collected 28 days after the second AZD1222 dose. These receptors were taken from an adult who received the AZD1222 COVID-19 vaccine. The CDR3 runs from the conserved cysteine through the conserved F or W. The D gene is left open where the match is weak. Where a row states a size, it is once, few, many or the class of an expanded clone; other rows omit it.

NA | TRBJ1-1 | 16 | NA | TRBV28 | CASSSYRWGMGTEAFF | TGTGCCAGCAGTTCATACCGATGGGGGATGGGGACTGAAGCTTTCTTT
NA | TRBJ2-7 | 11 | NA | TRBV29-1 | CSVENSYEQYF | TGCAGCGTTGAAAACTCCTACGAGCAGTACTTC
NA | TRBJ2-2 | 15 | NA | TRBV6-1 | CASSELTDNTGELFF | TGTGCCAGCAGTGAACTAACAGACAACACCGGGGAGCTGTTTTTT
TRBD1 | TRBJ1-2 | 15 | NA | TRBV7-2 | CASSLAGTGNYGYTF | TGTGCCAGCAGCTTAGCGGGGACAGGGAACTATGGCTACACCTTC
NA | TRBJ2-1 | 13 | NA | TRBV2 | CASSITLNNEQFF | TGTGCCAGCAGTATTACACTGAACAATGAGCAGTTCTTC
NA | TRBJ2-1 | 12 | NA | TRBV14 | CASSQRYNEQFF | TGTGCCAGCAGCCAAAGATACAATGAGCAGTTCTTC
NA | TRBJ2-7 | 16 | NA | TRBV24-1 | CATSDPRAGNRNEQYF | TGTGCCACCAGTGACCCAAGGGCAGGGAATAGAAACGAGCAGTACTTC
NA | TRBJ2-7 | 17 | NA | TRBV4-1 | CASSQDHYVSRGNEQYF | TGCGCCAGCAGCCAAGATCATTACGTTAGCCGGGGGAACGAGCAGTACTTC
NA | TRBJ1-3 | 14 | NA | TRBV5-1 | CASSIGVSGNTIYF | TGCGCCAGCAGCATAGGGGTCTCTGGAAACACCATATATTTT
NA | TRBJ2-1 | 15 | NA | TRBV19 | CASSRGPTSYNEQFF | TGTGCCAGTAGTAGGGGTCCAACGTCCTACAATGAGCAGTTCTTC
NA | TRBJ2-1 | 14 | NA | TRBV6-5 | CASRRGDLSNEQFF | TGTGCCAGCAGGAGGGGGGACCTAAGTAATGAGCAGTTCTTC
NA | TRBJ1-1 | 13 | NA | TRBV5-1 | CASSWQENTEAFF | TGCGCCAGCAGCTGGCAGGAGAACACTGAAGCTTTCTTT
NA | TRBJ2-1 | 15 | NA | TRBV5-5 | CASSLAGDNYNEQFF | TGTGCCAGCAGCTTGGCTGGGGACAACTACAATGAGCAGTTCTTC
NA | TRBJ1-4 | 9 | NA | TRBV20-1 | CPLEEKLFF | TGCCCCTTAGAAGAAAAACTGTTTTTT
NA | TRBJ1-6 | 16 | NA | TRBV3-1/TRBV3-2 | CASSPGRRKNNSPLHF | TGTGCCAGCAGCCCGGGGAGGCGAAAGAATAATTCACCCCTCCACTTT
NA | TRBJ2-2 | 13 | NA | TRBV7-3 | CASSFEGTGELFF | TGTGCCAGCAGCTTCGAGGGAACCGGGGAGCTGTTTTTT
NA | TRBJ2-7 | 12 | NA | TRBV11-1 | CASSPAGFGQYF | TGTGCCAGCAGCCCGGCCGGTTTTGGGCAGTACTTC
TRBD1 | TRBJ1-1 | 15 | NA | TRBV6-5 | CASSSLQGRRTEAFF | TGTGCCAGCAGTTCCCTACAGGGGAGGAGGACTGAAGCTTTCTTT
TRBD2 | TRBJ2-1 | 12 | NA | TRBV12-3/TRBV12-4 | CASNGLANEQFF | TGTGCCAGCAACGGACTAGCAAATGAGCAGTTCTTC
NA | TRBJ2-7 | 15 | NA | TRBV5-6 | CASSLTGSPSYEQYF | TGTGCCAGCAGCTTGACGGGGTCTCCCTCCTACGAGCAGTACTTC
TRBD2 | TRBJ2-7 | 15 | NA | TRBV18 | CASSPELAGDYEQYF | TGTGCCAGCTCACCAGAACTAGCGGGAGACTACGAGCAGTACTTC
NA | TRBJ2-2 | 12 | NA | TRBV19 | CASSKGTGELFF | TGTGCCAGTAGTAAGGGGACCGGGGAGCTGTTTTTT
NA | TRBJ1-5 | 13 | NA | TRBV2 | CASTEGRVRAQHF | TGTGCCAGCACCGAAGGGCGGGTTAGGGCCCAGCATTTT
TRBD1 | TRBJ2-7 | 14 | once | TRBV28 | CASSFWTGGREQYF | TGTGCCAGCAGTTTTTGGACAGGGGGCCGCGAGCAGTACTTC
TRBD2 | TRBJ2-1 | 19 | NA | TRBV3-1/TRBV3-2 | CASSQEVQRGAQLYNEQFF | TGTGCCAGCAGCCAAGAGGTGCAGCGGGGGGCCCAACTCTACAATGAGCAGTTCTTC
TRBD1 | TRBJ1-1 | 14 | NA | TRBV6-5 | CASRLQGVVTEAFF | TGTGCCAGCAGATTACAGGGGGTGGTCACTGAAGCTTTCTTT
NA | TRBJ1-1 | 14 | NA | TRBV7-2 | CASSTGLPRTEAFF | TGTGCCAGCAGCACGGGACTTCCGAGGACTGAAGCTTTCTTT
NA | TRBJ1-1 | 14 | NA | TRBV5-1 | CASGTLEANTEAFF | TGCGCCAGCGGCACCCTTGAGGCCAACACTGAAGCTTTCTTT
TRBD2 | TRBJ2-3 | 16 | NA | TRBV5-5 | CASSSSSGRSTDTQYF | TGTGCCAGCAGCTCCTCTAGCGGGAGGAGCACAGATACGCAGTATTTT
TRBD1 | TRBJ2-7 | 13 | NA | TRBV3-1/TRBV3-2 | CASSQETGYFQYF | TGTGCCAGCAGCCAAGAGACAGGGTATTTCCAGTACTTC
TRBD1 | TRBJ2-2 | 15 | NA | TRBV4-3 | CASSRAAGGSGELFF | TGCGCCAGCAGCCGGGCCGCAGGGGGTAGCGGGGAGCTGTTTTTT
NA | TRBJ1-1 | 11 | once | TRBV5-1 | CASSFEGEAFF | TGCGCCAGCAGCTTCGAGGGGGAAGCTTTCTTT
TRBD1 | TRBJ2-7 | 13 | NA | TRBV2 | CASSGQGAGEQYF | TGTGCCAGCAGCGGACAGGGGGCCGGCGAGCAGTACTTC
TRBD1 | TRBJ1-2 | 12 | NA | TRBV10-1 | CASIVTGGGYTF | TGCGCCAGCATCGTTACAGGGGGTGGCTACACCTTC
NA | TRBJ2-7 | 15 | NA | TRBV24-1 | CATSNGGRGADEQYF | TGTGCCACCAGTAACGGAGGGAGAGGGGCCGACGAGCAGTACTTC
TRBD2 | TRBJ2-2 | 13 | NA | TRBV10-2 | CASSDGGVGELFF | TGCGCCAGCAGTGACGGGGGGGTCGGGGAGCTGTTTTTT
NA | TRBJ2-7 | 13 | once | TRBV3-1/TRBV3-2 | CASSQVHPNEQYF | TGTGCCAGCAGCCAAGTTCACCCGAACGAGCAGTACTTC